What follows are 13 T cell receptor beta chains derived from one specimen sequenced in a study of cytomegalovirus exposure and HLA in healthy donors. Primers for the PCR totalled 60 Vbeta and 13 Jbeta. The method was immunoSEQ multiplex PCR; TCRdb's version includes in-frame clones alone and lacks a portion of them. The sample comprises some 120,000 clones, roughly two thirds of which are singletons, and roughly 1.6% rests with the top ten. Material: PBMCs. The receptors stem from a young man in good health and CMV-seropositive.

The chain combines TRBV11-1 with TRBJ2-7, with 11 bases fitting TRBD2. The ends lost 4 bases at V and 7 bases at J; junction bases unmatched: 9. The germline CDR1 and CDR2 sequences are SGHAT and FQDESV (reference sequence). The CDR3 length is 15 residues. CDR3 coding DNA: TGTGCCAGCAGCTCAAGCCGGGCTAGCGGGAGGGAGCAGTACTTC. Translated: CASSSSRASGREQYF. Variable domain in full (rest from reference TRBV11-1 and TRBJ2-7): EAEVAQSPRYKITEKSQAVAFWCDPISGHATLYWYRQILGQGPELLVQFQDESVVDDSQLPKDRFSAERLKGVDSTLKIQPAELGDSAMYLCASSSSRASGREQYFGPGTRLTVT.

The chain recombines TRBV7-8 with TRBJ2-3; 8 bases are a match to TRBD1. Losses at the gene ends were 6 bases for V and 4 bases for J; bases not matched to a gene: 3. Germline CDR1 SGHVS, CDR2 FQNEAQ. The CDR3 extends over 13 amino acids. Here the CDR3 reads CASRGQVSDTQYF. CDR3 bases: TGTGCCAGCAGGGGACAGGTCTCAGATACGCAGTATTTT. Supplemented by reference TRBV7-8 and TRBJ2-3, the full variable domain reads GAGVSQSPRYKVAKRGQDVALRCDPISGHVSLFWYQQALGQGPEFLTYFQNEAQLDKSGLPSDRFFAERPEGSVSTLKIQRTQQEDSAVYLCASRGQVSDTQYFGPGTRLTVL.

The chain links TRBV19 to TRBJ1-1, with 8 nucleotides matching TRBD1. The CDR3 is 16 amino acids. V was clipped by 10 bases and J by 0 bases; unmatched bases: 13. Germline assignment: CDR1 LNHDA and CDR2 SQIVND (reference sequence). The CDR3, as DNA: TGTGCCACCGAAGAACCGACAGGGGATATGAACACTGAAGCTTTCTTT. This translates into CATEEPTGDMNTEAFF.

This chain uses TRBV18 with TRBJ2-1, with a possible D match to TRBD2 (5 bases). This CDR3 is built from 14 residues. The germline CDR1 and CDR2 sequences are KGHSH and LQKENI. Between the trimmed V and J ends, which lost 7 bases and 4 bases, there was a span of 14 bases. The CDR3 sequence: CASWVGISYNEQFF. CDR3 sequence (DNA): TGTGCCAGCTGGGTCGGGATTAGTTACAATGAGCAGTTCTTC. Together with reference TRBV18 and TRBJ2-1, the CDR3 gives the full variable domain: NAGVMQNPRHLVRRRGQEARLRCSPMKGHSHVYWYRQLPEEGLKFMVYLQKENIIDESGMPKERFSAEFPKEGPSILRIQQVVRGDSAAYFCASWVGISYNEQFFGPGTRLTVL.

This clone has more than one count but fewer than ten. The chain recombines TRBV5-4 with TRBJ2-5, with 7 bases lining up with TRBD1. Trimming cost V 4 bases and J 5 bases; bases outside gene matches: 8. The CDR3 length is 14 residues. Germline V lookup: CDR1 SGHNT, CDR2 YYREEE (reference sequence). This CDR3 is CASSARGGTETQYF. CDR3 nucleotide sequence: TGTGCCAGCAGCGCTCGAGGGGGCACGGAGACCCAGTACTTC.

The rearrangement joins TRBV5-4 to TRBJ2-6; D gene ambiguous. With 8 bases removed from V and 0 bases from J, the gap between germline ends came to 6 bases. Germline loops: CDR1 SGHNT, CDR2 YYREEE (reference sequence). The CDR3 has 13 amino acids. The CDR3 loop is CASFYSGANVLTF. As DNA, the CDR3 is TGTGCCAGTTTCTACTCTGGGGCCAACGTCCTGACTTTC.

The chain joins TRBV5-1 to TRBJ2-7; 7 bases match TRBD1. The CDR3 extends over 15 amino acids. Trimming took 3 bases from V and 2 from J; bases not matched to a gene: 8. Germline CDR1 SGHRS, CDR2 YFSETQ. The chain's CDR3 is CASSSDLTGPYEQYF. The CDR3 DNA sequence: TGCGCCAGCAGCTCCGACCTGACAGGGCCCTACGAGCAGTACTTC.

The genes are TRBV5-1 and TRBJ2-3, with D unclear. The CDR3 contains 12 residues. Germline V gives CDR1 SGHRS, CDR2 YFSETQ. V was cut by 2 bases and J by 2 bases, with 3 bases left in between. The chain's CDR3 is CASSFYTDTQYF. For the CDR3, the DNA is TGCGCCAGCAGCTTCTACACAGATACGCAGTATTTT. Drawing the rest from reference TRBV5-1 and TRBJ2-3, the complete variable domain is KAGVTQTPRYLIKTRGQQVTLSCSPISGHRSVSWYQQTPGQGLQFLFEYFSETQRNKGNFPGRFSGRQFSNSRSEMNVSTLELGDSALYLCASSFYTDTQYFGPGTRLTVL.

This clone was detected a few times. The chain joins TRBV5-4 to TRBJ2-2; TRBD1 might be the D (5 bases). This CDR3 is 15 amino acids long. The V and J ends lost 2 bases and 5 bases respectively, with 13 bases between them. From germline, CDR1 is SGHNT and CDR2 YYREEE (reference sequence). CDR3 residues: CASSFPNGATGELFF. The DNA for the CDR3 is TGTGCCAGCAGCTTCCCGAATGGGGCGACCGGGGAGCTGTTTTTT.

This sequence joins TRBV10-2 and TRBJ2-7, with D possibly being TRBD2 (5 bases). The length of the CDR3 is 10 residues. Germline CDR1 and CDR2: WSHSY and SAAADI. V gave up 8 bases and J gave up 4 bases, with 6 bases separating them. In DNA form, the CDR3 reads TGCGCCAGCGGGGAGTACGAGCAGTACTTC. Translated, it gives CASGEYEQYF.

The CDR3 reads CASSRGVRDSAQETQYF. The CDR3, as DNA: TGTGCCAGCAGCCGAGGAGTGCGGGACAGCGCACAAGAGACCCAGTACTTC. V is TRBV7-6 and J is TRBJ2-5, with D perhaps matching TRBD1 (7 bases). The ends were cut back, 5 bases at V and 2 bases at J, with 21 bases in the middle. The CDR3 has 17 residues. Germline assignment: CDR1 SGHVS and CDR2 FNYEAQ.

This clone occurred once. The chain uses TRBV10-3 and TRBJ1-5, with D maybe TRBD1 (5 bases). From germline, CDR1 is ENHRY and CDR2 SYGVKD. CDR3 length: 17 amino acids. Between the trimmed V and J ends, which lost 0 bases and 4 bases, there was a span of 16 bases. The DNA for the CDR3 is TGTGCCATCAGTGAGTCGCCGTTTATGGGGGGTAATCAGCCCCAGCATTTT. Residues: CAISESPFMGGNQPQHF.

The chain joins TRBV6-1 to TRBJ2-5; TRBD1 agrees at 8 bases. In germline, CDR1 is MNHNS, CDR2 SASEGT. The CDR3 runs 14 residues. V was pared by 3 bases and J by 8 bases, with 8 bases of the junction left unmatched. The CDR3 DNA reads as TGTGCCAGCAGTGACCAGGGACAGGTTGGAACCCAGTACTTC. Translation gives CASSDQGQVGTQYF.